Included here is one T cell receptor (beta chain) sequence, with context. Its cognate antigen is unknown. The CDR3 has 15 amino acids. The germline CDR1 and CDR2 sequences are KGHDR and SFDVKD. The V end was cut by 6 bases, the J end by 0 bases, with 11 bases between. TCR beta cDNA libraries had unique molecular identifiers. The yield from approximately 1 to 10 million T cells was 500,000 or so cDNA molecules in total. TCRdb analysed the PCR reads with MiXCR anew, one entry per CDR3 protein. The table shows about 400,000 distinct CDR3 sequences, with roughly 30% occurring only once. The entry originates in a study of post-analysis software for immune sequencing data. General study findings and limits: Multiple sclerosis patients had significantly lower normalized Chao1 diversity than controls. Comparison of patients with controls showed four or five TRBV segments more frequent in patients, TRBV5-6, TRBV5-1 and TRBV20-1 among them. By F measure, strong co-clustering occurred among samples prepared in the same batch.

The chain employs TRBV24-1 and TRBJ2-1; D gene unclear. This clonotype was obtained from a girl between 5 and 17 years old with multiple sclerosis. The source material was blood. DNA for the CDR3: TGTGCCACCAGTTCAGCAGGTCCCTCCTACAATGAGCAGTTCTTC. Translating it yields CATSSAGPSYNEQFF.